This TCR beta chain was identified during a study of T-cell reconstitution after alpha-beta-depleted transplantation in children. CDR3 size: 14 residues. The germline V gene has CDR1 SGHVT and CDR2 SQSDAQ. Trimming cost V 2 bases and J 3 bases, with 11 bases left between them. Preparing the TCRbeta library involved the use of unique molecular identifiers. TCRdb re-called the PCR reads through MiXCR, storing one row per CDR3 protein. Among a few hundred thousand distinct CDR3 sequences, about 9.4% were seen once, and the ten largest hold around 2.3%. This specimen consisted of PBMCs from the stem cell graft donor, obtained from the stem cell graft. This TCR was recovered from a human donor who donated a stem cell graft to a child with acute lymphoblastic leukemia. V is TRBV7-4 and J is TRBJ2-7; D is unclear. The CDR3 is CASSLLADLYEQYF. CDR3 sequence (DNA): TGTGCCAGCAGCTTACTGGCAGACCTCTACGAGCAGTACTTC. The variable domain in full, completed from reference TRBV7-4 and TRBJ2-7, reads GAGVSQSPRYKVAKRGRDVALRCDSISGHVTLYWYRQTLGQGSEVLTYSQSDAQRDKSGRPSGRFSAERPERSVSTLKIQRTEQGDSAVYLCASSLLADLYEQYFGPGTRLTVT.